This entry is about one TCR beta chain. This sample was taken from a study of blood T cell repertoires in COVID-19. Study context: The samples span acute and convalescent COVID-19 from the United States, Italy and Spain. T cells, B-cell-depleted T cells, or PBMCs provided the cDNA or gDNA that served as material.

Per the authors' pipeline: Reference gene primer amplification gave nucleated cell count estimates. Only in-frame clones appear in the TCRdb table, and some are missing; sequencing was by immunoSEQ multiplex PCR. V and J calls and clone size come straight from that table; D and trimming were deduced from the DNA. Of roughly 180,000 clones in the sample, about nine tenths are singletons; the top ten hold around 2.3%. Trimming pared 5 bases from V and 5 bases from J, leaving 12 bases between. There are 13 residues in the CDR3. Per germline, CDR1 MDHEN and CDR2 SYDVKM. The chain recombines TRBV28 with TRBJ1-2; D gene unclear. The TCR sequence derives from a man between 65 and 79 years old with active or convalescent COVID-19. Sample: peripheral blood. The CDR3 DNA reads TGTGCCAGCAGTAGTACTGAGCATTATGGCTACACCTTC. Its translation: CASSSTEHYGYTF.